The clone carrying this T cell receptor beta chain was seen only a few times. Its antigen remains unknown. The source of the sample is a study of blood T cells in healthy people across ages. In germline, CDR1 is MDHEN, CDR2 SYDVKM. V was clipped by 5 bases and J by 6 bases; unmatched bases: 9. The CDR3 is 16 residues long. It was with a sample-barcoded 5' primer and a J-beta primer mix that a second PCR of roughly 7 to 12 cycles was run. One entry per CDR3 protein, called by TCRdb with MiXCR from the 5' RACE reads. The data hold fewer than 600,000 distinct CDR3 sequences, with roughly a quarter observed a single time. Study-level points and caveats: Both naive CD4+ cell counts and diversity were greater in long-lived donors than in aged donors.

These data were also filed under a second study, of T cells of mothers and their children. This second report adds: cDNA was synthesized from all extracted RNA at roughly 1.5 ug per reaction.

The V and J genes are TRBV28 and TRBJ2-1, with 11 bases lining up with TRBD2. Input material: blood. The clonotype was recovered from a boy aged 2-9 years in good health. The CDR3 loop reads CASSPPQLAGVNEQFF. The CDR3 nucleotides read TGTGCCAGCAGTCCCCCCCAACTAGCGGGAGTCAATGAGCAGTTCTTC.